What follows are 27 T cell receptor beta chains derived from one specimen sequenced in a study of blood T cell repertoires in COVID-19. Sequencing was performed with immunoSEQ multiplex PCR; in TCRdb, only in-frame clones are kept and a portion is missing. The repertoire holds around 320,000 clones, roughly 87% seen once, with 2% to 3% in the top ten. Sequencing was performed on peripheral blood. These receptors all come from a man aged 18 to 29 with active or convalescent COVID-19.

The rearrangement links TRBV5-4 to TRBJ2-3; 12 bases are shared with TRBD2. The germline gives CDR1 SGHNT, CDR2 YYREEE (reference sequence). The CDR3 is 17 amino acids. Trimming cost V 4 bases and J 5 bases; bases outside gene matches: 11. The CDR3 loop is CASSLGGASGRGDTQYF. The CDR3 DNA follows: TGTGCCAGCAGCCTAGGAGGGGCTAGCGGGAGGGGAGATACGCAGTATTTT.

The count of this clone is one. This sequence joins TRBV28 and TRBJ1-5; no clear D gene. The germline V gene encodes CDR1 MDHEN and CDR2 SYDVKM. The V end was cut by 6 bases, the J end by 3 bases, with 15 bases between. This CDR3 is built from 15 residues. The CDR3 sequence: CASSIVGLPNQPQHF. CDR3 DNA sequence: TGTGCCAGCAGCATCGTTGGACTTCCCAATCAGCCCCAGCATTTT.

J is TRBJ1-1 and V is TRBV4-1; 9 bases fit TRBD1. Germline trimming cut 4 bases from V and 6 bases from J; bases unmatched to any gene: 6. Germline V gene data show CDR1 as MGHRA and CDR2 as YSYEKL. The CDR3 contains 14 residues. CDR3 nucleotides: TGCGCCAGCAGCCCGGACAGGGGATTTGCTGAAGCTTTCTTT. Amino acids: CASSPDRGFAEAFF.

The chain employs TRBV27 and TRBJ1-6; D is unresolved. The CDR3 has 15 amino acids. With 3 bases removed from V and 3 bases from J, the gap between germline ends came to 9 bases. Germline V gene sequence: CDR1 MNHEY, CDR2 SMNVEV (reference sequence). The DNA for the CDR3 is TGTGCCAGCAGTTTTCTCAGAAACTATAATTCACCCCTCCACTTT. Residues: CASSFLRNYNSPLHF.

This clone occurred once. One junction end disagrees with the germline gene, perhaps due to a read error. The rearrangement uses TRBV4-1 and TRBJ1-1; the D is unclear. This CDR3 region has 13 residues. CDR1 is MGHRA, CDR2 YSYEKL, per germline. The CDR3 region has the DNA TGCGCCAGCAGCCAAGCATGGAACAGTGAAGCTTTCTTT. Translation: CASSQAWNSEAFF.

The rearrangement links TRBV19 to TRBJ2-7; 8 nucleotides line up with TRBD2. The CDR3 covers 15 residues. The junction had 7 bases not matched to a gene; V was cut back by 2 bases and J by 4 bases. CDR1 and CDR2 from the germline V gene are LNHDA and SQIVND (reference sequence). The CDR3 region is CASSIKGGGSYEQYF. The DNA for the CDR3 is TGTGCCAGTAGTATAAAAGGCGGGGGGTCGTACGAGCAGTACTTC.

This chain joins TRBV5-1 and TRBJ2-1, with 7 bases fitting TRBD1. The CDR3 is made up of 14 amino acids. The trim removed 1 base at V and 7 bases at J, leaving 5 bases unmatched. Per the germline V gene, CDR1 is SGHRS and CDR2 is YFSETQ. In nucleotides, the CDR3 is TGCGCCAGCAGCTTGCGTACAGGGGTAAATGAGCAGTTCTTC. This encodes CASSLRTGVNEQFF.

CDR3 residues: CASSGLAHEQYF. DNA for the CDR3: TGTGCCAGCAGTGGACTAGCCCACGAGCAGTACTTC. This chain uses TRBV5-6 with TRBJ2-7; 8 bases agree with TRBD2. The CDR3 has 12 residues. After removal of 5 bases from V and 5 bases from J, the junction contained 3 bases not matched to a gene. Germline-derived CDR1 and CDR2 are SGHDT and YYEEEE. Combining the CDR3 with reference TRBV5-6 and TRBJ2-7 gives the whole variable domain DAGVTQSPTHLIKTRGQQVTLRCSPKSGHDTVSWYQQALGQGPQFIFQYYEEEERQRGNFPDRFSGHQFPNYSSELNVNALLLGDSALYLCASSGLAHEQYFGPGTRLTVT.

V gene TRBV29-1 combines with J gene TRBJ1-1, with TRBD1 matching 8 bases. Per germline, CDR1 SQVTM and CDR2 ANQGSEA. V was pared by 6 bases and J by 1 base, with 4 bases of the junction left unmatched. The CDR3 has 13 residues. The CDR3 region is CSVRQGRNTEAFF. CDR3 in DNA: TGCAGCGTAAGACAGGGGAGGAACACTGAAGCTTTCTTT.

This clone has only one observation. J is TRBJ1-1 and V is TRBV7-9, with 7 bases fitting TRBD1. Per the germline V gene, CDR1 is SEHNR and CDR2 is FQNEAQ (reference sequence). V was pared by 0 bases and J by 3 bases, with 4 bases of the junction left unmatched. The length of the CDR3 is 15 residues. CDR3 amino acids: CASSLAWQGDTEAFF. CDR3 coding DNA: TGTGCCAGCAGCTTAGCGTGGCAGGGGGACACTGAAGCTTTCTTT.

CDR3 residues: CASSYSGEKLFF. The CDR3 coding sequence is TGTGCCAGCAGTTACTCCGGGGAAAAACTGTTTTTT. The V and J genes are TRBV6-5 and TRBJ1-4, with D hard to call. The CDR3 runs 12 residues. CDR1 is MNHEY, CDR2 SVGAGI, per germline. V was clipped by 0 bases and J by 8 bases, with 4 bases between them.

This chain links TRBV19 with TRBJ2-7, with 15 bases fitting TRBD2. V shed 4 bases and J 0 bases; nucleotides not matched to a gene: 7. The CDR3 has 18 amino acids. CDR1 is LNHDA, CDR2 SQIVND, per germline (reference sequence). CDR3 in amino acids: CASSRGLAGGISSYEQYF. CDR3 bases: TGTGCCAGTAGTAGGGGACTAGCGGGGGGAATCAGCTCCTACGAGCAGTACTTC.

This clone was seen more than once but under ten times. The chain links TRBV11-3 to TRBJ2-1, with D possibly matching TRBD2 (6 bases). The length of the CDR3 is 16 residues. V dropped 1 base and J dropped 0 bases, with 10 bases sitting between them. Germline V CDR1 and CDR2: SGHNT, YENEEA. DNA for the CDR3: TGTGCCAGCAGCTTAGCTAGCGACGGCTCCTACAATGAGCAGTTCTTC. It codes for CASSLASDGSYNEQFF.

This clone was observed a handful of times. The J gene is TRBJ1-1, the V gene TRBV5-1; the match to TRBD1 covers 9 bases. The germline V gene has CDR1 SGHRS and CDR2 YFSETQ. V shed 6 bases, J shed 3 bases, and the junction held 9 bases outside the gene matches. The CDR3 sequence is 15 residues long. CDR3 protein: CASTQQGARDTEAFF. The CDR3 DNA is TGCGCCAGCACACAACAGGGGGCGCGAGACACTGAAGCTTTCTTT.

The rearrangement joins TRBV7-2 to TRBJ2-3; D gene ambiguous. Looked up from germline, CDR1 is SGHTA and CDR2 is FQGNSA. V lost 3 bases and J 7 bases, leaving 14 bases between the germline ends. The CDR3 runs 14 residues. CDR3 nucleotide sequence: TGTGCCAGCAGCTTTGCTCGGTTTTCATATACGCAGTATTTT. It translates to CASSFARFSYTQYF.

The genes are TRBV27 and TRBJ2-1, with 10 bases lining up with TRBD1. The CDR3 runs to 18 residues. Looked up from germline, CDR1 is MNHEY and CDR2 is SMNVEV (reference sequence). V gave up 2 bases and J gave up 3 bases; unmatched junction bases: 10. The CDR3 here is CASSLGLPGQGIYNEQFF. The CDR3 bases are TGTGCCAGCAGTTTAGGGCTGCCGGGACAGGGGATCTACAATGAGCAGTTCTTC.

This chain joins TRBV18 and TRBJ1-2; possible D gene TRBD1, 5 bases. The length of the CDR3 is 14 residues. Germline assignment: CDR1 KGHSH and CDR2 LQKENI. V dropped 3 bases and J dropped 0 bases, with 8 bases sitting between them. The CDR3 DNA follows: TGTGCCAGCTCACCCCTGACAGCTAACTATGGCTACACCTTC. Residues: CASSPLTANYGYTF.

J is TRBJ2-5 and V is TRBV6-1, with D uncertain. Per the germline V gene, CDR1 is MNHNS and CDR2 is SASEGT. V lost 2 bases and J lost 5, with 6 bases in between. The CDR3 has 12 amino acids. The CDR3 is CASSEYRETQYF. CDR3 DNA: TGTGCCAGCAGTGAATACCGGGAGACCCAGTACTTC.

The J gene is TRBJ2-2, the V gene TRBV7-2; 7 nucleotides agree with TRBD1. V gave up 3 bases and J gave up 8 bases; unmatched junction bases: 12. The CDR3 loop spans 16 amino acids. Germline CDR1 reads SGHTA; CDR2 reads FQGNSA. Written as DNA, the CDR3 is TGTGCCAGCAGCTTTCTCGGGAAGGGGGCGCGTGGGGAGCTGTTTTTT. It yields the protein CASSFLGKGARGELFF.

CDR3 sequence reads: CASSLAVGTLQPQHF. CDR3 DNA: TGTGCCAGCAGCTTAGCGGTTGGTACTCTTCAGCCCCAGCATTTT. This rearrangement joins TRBV7-2 to TRBJ1-5; no clear D. The CDR3 sequence is 15 residues long. Trimming took 0 bases from V and 6 from J, leaving 12 bases between them. Germline V gene sequence: CDR1 SGHTA, CDR2 FQGNSA.

The J gene is TRBJ2-7, the V gene TRBV9; D is possibly TRBD1 (5 bases). Germline assignment: CDR1 SGDLS and CDR2 YYNGEE. The CDR3 spans 15 residues. Trimming cost V 0 bases and J 1 base, with 11 bases left between them. CDR3 loop: CASSVAPDTSYEQYF. The DNA for the CDR3 is TGTGCCAGCAGCGTAGCGCCGGACACTTCCTACGAGCAGTACTTC.

The chain has TRBV19 and TRBJ2-1; D not certain. The CDR3 spans 13 residues. CDR1 and CDR2 from the germline V gene are LNHDA and SQIVND (reference sequence). CDR3 sequence: CAVPTQQANEQFF. The CDR3 DNA reads TGTGCTGTACCCACCCAGCAGGCGAATGAGCAGTTCTTC. Complete variable domain (other parts from reference TRBV19 and TRBJ2-1): DGGITQSPKYLFRKEGQNVTLSCEQNLNHDAMYWYRQDPGQGLRLIYYSQIVNDFQKGDIAEGYSVSREKKESFPLTVTSAQKNPTAFYLCAVPTQQANEQFFGPGTRLTVL.

The genes are TRBV6-5 and TRBJ2-7; no reliable D call. The germline V and J ends were trimmed by 7 bases and 0 bases, with 13 bases remaining between them. Looked up from germline, CDR1 is MNHEY and CDR2 is SVGAGI. This CDR3 is 14 amino acids long. CDR3 nucleotide sequence: TGTGCCAGCAACCCAGACCGCGGCTCCTACGAGCAGTACTTC. It yields the protein CASNPDRGSYEQYF.

This rearrangement joins TRBV10-3 to TRBJ2-1, with 15 positions matching TRBD2. Germline loops: CDR1 ENHRY, CDR2 SYGVKD. This CDR3 comprises 14 residues. After removal of 6 bases from V and 10 bases from J, the junction contained 4 bases not matched to a gene. The CDR3 DNA reads TGTGCCATCAGGGGACTAGCGGGAGGAGGGGAGCAGTTCTTC. Translating gives CAIRGLAGGGEQFF.

The chain links TRBV29-1 to TRBJ1-1; 7 bases match TRBD1. The CDR3 is made up of 15 amino acids. The ends lost 6 bases at V and 6 bases at J; junction bases unmatched: 16. Germline values: CDR1 SQVTM, CDR2 ANQGSEA. The CDR3 region is CSVWIRQGPTPEAFF. For the CDR3, the DNA is TGCAGCGTCTGGATTAGACAGGGCCCCACCCCTGAAGCTTTCTTT. The complete variable domain, with remaining parts taken from reference TRBV29-1 and TRBJ1-1, reads SAVISQKPSRDICQRGTSLTIQCQVDSQVTMMFWYRQQPGQSLTLIATANQGSEATYESGFVIDKFPISRPNLTFSTLTVSNMSPEDSSIYLCSVWIRQGPTPEAFFGQGTRLTVV.

The rearrangement uses TRBV12-3 or TRBV12-4 and TRBJ1-1; no clear D. There are 13 residues in the CDR3. Trimming cost V 1 base and J 2 bases, with 5 bases left between them. The CDR3 DNA is TGTGCCAGCAGTTTAGGTCATAACACTGAAGCTTTCTTT. It is translated as CASSLGHNTEAFF.

This clone was detected only a few times. This sequence joins TRBV18 and TRBJ2-3, with a weak D call TRBD2 (6 bases). The CDR3 has 16 amino acids. V lost 1 base and J lost 0, with 11 bases in between. Per the germline V gene, CDR1 is KGHSH and CDR2 is LQKENI. CDR3 sequence (DNA): TGTGCCAGCTCACCACTCGGGGGAACTAGCACAGATACGCAGTATTTT. It codes for CASSPLGGTSTDTQYF.